This is a list of T cell receptor beta chains from one sample in a study of blood T cell repertoires in COVID-19. TCRdb's table, derived via immunoSEQ multiplex PCR, lists solely in-frame clones and lacks some. The sample lists about 150,000 clones; over 60% were seen once. Material: peripheral blood. These receptors came from a man older than 75 with acute or convalescent COVID-19. CDR3s include the opening cysteine and the closing phenylalanine or tryptophan.

TRBV3-1/TRBV3-2 CASSPGSGNTEAFF
TRBV10-3 CAIGQGGRDSPLHF
TRBV19 CASNPGQGSGELFF
TRBV3-1/TRBV3-2 CASSQDDRGGEKLFF
TRBV2 CASRVTSGGTDTQYF
TRBV18 CASSPPSGYNEQFF
TRBV6-1 CASSEAVTHNQPQHF
TRBV5-1 CASSLDRGDTGELFF
TRBV19 CASSSDRAPNEKLFF
TRBV30 CAWSTQGSTEAFF
TRBV19 CASSTLAGVTGELFF
TRBV5-1 CASSETAGVTTDTQYF
TRBV12-3/TRBV12-4 CASSSGSRPEAFF
TRBV6-5 CASSIQDNYGYTF
TRBV28 CASSLRTGYSTDTQYF
TRBV5-1 CASSLGGTGVSTDTQYF
TRBV19 CASLAGPTEAFF
TRBV5-1 CASSPSLAGELYF
TRBV7-6 CASSLGLAGGIHEQFF
TRBV5-1 CASSLARMTGGSETQYF
TRBV10-1 CASSPQGAGELFF
TRBV10-2 CASSTGNSLNGYTF
TRBV2 CASSQMTGFVQPQHF
TRBV5-4 CASSFGRGQETQYF
TRBV19 CASSIGAVGQGGGYTF
TRBV7-6 CASSSLSGGVETQYF
TRBV2 CASRLIAGGLAETQYF
TRBV19 CASSIDSGVPEAFF
TRBV29-1 CSVIQGNTEAFF
TRBV6-2/TRBV6-3 CASSNWDRANQPQHF
TRBV11-3 CASSRGAGHNTIYF
TRBV7-6 CASSLDRGRETQYF
TRBV10-3 CAISGADGYTF
TRBV5-1 CASSQGGQETQYF
TRBV15 CATSLEGSSYNEQFF
TRBV7-6 CASSLGQSTEAFF
TRBV12-3/TRBV12-4 CASSFGGYNEQFF
TRBV5-1 CASSLDGDRQETQYF
TRBV19 CASSASRVYGYTF
TRBV7-8 CASSFGGEGNQPQHF
TRBV5-1 CASSEPGQASYGYTF
TRBV11-2 CASSSLTGHTGELFF
TRBV5-4 CASSFGRGRGASEQFF
TRBV5-8 CASSLVRQGGSGNTIYF
TRBV5-6 CASSLYGGRSTDTQYF
TRBV2 CASSPRRRDSNSPLHF
TRBV18 CASSPPGAETQYF
TRBV7-3 CASSAGGYYNEQFF
TRBV6-5 CASSYFGQGTFF
TRBV11-2 CASSLAQGVRVVNTEAFF
TRBV2 CASGDRGLETQYF
TRBV11-3 CASSRDREGPEAFF
TRBV6-5 CASRAGTTSYEQYF
TRBV3-1/TRBV3-2 CASSQFLLSYNEQFF
TRBV5-1 CASSLTTGGQETQYF
TRBV5-1 CASSSGTAGNSPLHF
TRBV3-1/TRBV3-2 CASSQVRGGNTGELFF
TRBV5-4 CASSTASGGLGEQFF
TRBV4-3 CASSRTGNYGYTF